These 10 T cell receptor beta chains were sequenced from one sample in a study of shared clonotypes between healthy human individuals. Profiling relied on immunoSEQ multiplex PCR, and the TCRdb table lists in-frame clones only, not all of them. Among roughly 1.5 million clones listed, 95% to 99% were seen once. The sample consisted of naive CD4+ T cells sorted from blood. Stated subset: CD45RA+ positively selected. These receptors came from a man aged 25-45 years in good health.

The chain recombines TRBV5-1 with TRBJ1-5; TRBD1 matches at 7 bases. V was pared by 9 bases and J by 3 bases, with 9 bases of the junction left unmatched. CDR1 and CDR2 (germline): SGHRS, YFSETQ. The CDR3 consists of 14 residues. This chain's CDR3 is CATLVGQDNQPQHF. In nucleotides, the CDR3 is TGCGCCACCCTAGTAGGACAGGACAATCAGCCCCAGCATTTT.

The J gene is TRBJ2-3, the V gene TRBV14; D gene unclear. Trimming left V 4 bases short and J 5 bases short, with 7 bases between. The CDR3 totals 12 residues. CDR1 and CDR2 from the germline V gene are SGHDN and FVKESK. The chain's CDR3 is CASSPLGDTQYF. The CDR3 nucleotides are TGTGCCAGCAGCCCCCTTGGAGATACGCAGTATTTT.

V gene TRBV5-4 combines with J gene TRBJ2-1; 7 nucleotides line up with TRBD2. The CDR3 totals 16 residues. Germline lookup yields CDR1 SGHNT and CDR2 YYREEE (reference sequence). Unmatched junction bases numbered 12, after V lost 3 bases and J lost 6 bases. The CDR3 here is CASSSKAGAAPNEQFF. For the CDR3, the DNA is TGTGCCAGCAGCTCCAAGGCGGGAGCCGCCCCCAATGAGCAGTTCTTC.

The rearrangement joins TRBV2 to TRBJ2-7; 7 nucleotides align to TRBD2. The CDR3 is 13 amino acids. Germline CDR1 is SNHLY and CDR2 is FYNNEI. V gave up 11 bases and J gave up 2 bases; unmatched junction bases: 9. The CDR3 protein is CAGQRDGAYEQYF. CDR3 bases: TGTGCCGGCCAGCGGGATGGGGCCTACGAGCAGTACTTC.

This clone was counted a single time. This chain uses TRBV19 with TRBJ1-2; D not resolved. The CDR3 runs 13 residues. From germline, CDR1 is LNHDA and CDR2 SQIVND (reference sequence). The germline V and J ends were trimmed by 7 bases and 5 bases, with 14 bases remaining between them. The CDR3 reads CASTMGSSYGYTF. CDR3 DNA: TGTGCCAGTACGATGGGCAGTAGTTATGGCTACACCTTC.

The chain is built from TRBV19 and TRBJ2-1; TRBD2 aligns across 9 bases. J was trimmed by 0 bases and V by 7 bases; bases with no gene match: 13. This CDR3 is built from 18 residues. Germline V CDR1 and CDR2: LNHDA, SQIVND (reference sequence). CDR3 amino acids: CASKYSGRAEGSYNEQFF. The CDR3 DNA is TGTGCCAGTAAGTATAGCGGGAGAGCTGAGGGCTCCTACAATGAGCAGTTCTTC.

The V call is TRBV5-1, the J call TRBJ2-1; D may be TRBD2 (6 bases). V was clipped by 5 bases and J by 8 bases, with 14 bases between them. The CDR3 length is 13 residues. Germline V lookup: CDR1 SGHRS, CDR2 YFSETQ. CDR3 in DNA: TGCGCCAGCAGTCTAGCGACCTTGCATGAGCAGTTCTTC. Protein sequence: CASSLATLHEQFF.

The V and J genes are TRBV6-4 and TRBJ2-1, with TRBD2 as a possible D gene (5 bases). Germline CDR1 reads MRHNA; CDR2 reads SNTAGT. V was shortened by 5 bases and J by 7 bases, with 12 bases between the two germline ends. The CDR3 is made up of 13 amino acids. The CDR3 bases are TGTGCCAGCAGTTATTTCCCGGGAAATGAGCAGTTCTTC. Its protein product is CASSYFPGNEQFF.

V usage is TRBV10-3 and J usage is TRBJ2-1; D is perhaps TRBD2 (6 bases). V shed 4 bases and J shed 3 bases, with 22 bases lying between them. This CDR3 comprises 18 residues. CDR1 and CDR2 (germline): ENHRY, SYGVKD. This CDR3 reads CAISAFQPTSISYNEQFF. In DNA, the CDR3 is TGTGCCATCAGTGCGTTCCAACCGACTAGTATAAGCTACAATGAGCAGTTCTTC.

The CDR3 loop is CAWSGQGRAGELFF. CDR3 sequence (DNA): TGTGCCTGGAGTGGACAGGGGAGGGCCGGGGAGCTGTTTTTT. The chain employs TRBV30 and TRBJ2-2, with a weak D call TRBD1 (8 bases). The germline V and J ends were trimmed by 1 base and 6 bases, with 12 bases remaining between them. Germline assignment: CDR1 GTSNPN and CDR2 SVGIG (reference sequence). This CDR3 region has 14 residues.